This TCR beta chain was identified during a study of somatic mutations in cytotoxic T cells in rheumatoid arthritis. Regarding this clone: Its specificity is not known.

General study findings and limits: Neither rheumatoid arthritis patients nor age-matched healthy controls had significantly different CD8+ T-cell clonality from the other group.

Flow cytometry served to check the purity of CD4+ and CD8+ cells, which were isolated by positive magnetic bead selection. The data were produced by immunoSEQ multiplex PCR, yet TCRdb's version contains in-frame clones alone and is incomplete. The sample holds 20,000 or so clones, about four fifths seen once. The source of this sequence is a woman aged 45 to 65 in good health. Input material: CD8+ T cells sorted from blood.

The CDR3 here is CASSKNTVAKNIQYF. The DNA for the CDR3 is TGTGCCAGCAGTAAAAACACAGTAGCCAAAAACATTCAGTACTTC. This rearrangement joins TRBV27 to TRBJ2-4; the D is unclear. The CDR3 covers 15 residues. Germline-derived CDR1 and CDR2 are MNHEY and SMNVEV (reference sequence). The V end was cut by 5 bases, the J end by 0 bases, with 11 bases between.